Each of the 5 T cell receptor beta chains below was sequenced from the same sample in a study of T cell repertoires in cytomegalovirus infection. MiXCR, run by TCRdb on the reads, gives a single entry per CDR3 protein. The sample lists some 440,000 distinct CDR3 sequences; 25% to 40% were seen once. The sample taken for sequencing was PBMCs. The receptors here all came from a human donor in good health (CMV status not recorded). Some clones in this sample may be carry-over from other donors' samples.

About this clonotype: With a much larger clone just one base away, this may be a read error. The rearrangement links TRBV7-2 to TRBJ1-1; no clear D. The ends were cut back, 5 bases at V and 4 bases at J, with 8 bases in the middle. The CDR3 consists of 12 residues. Germline CDR1 reads SGHTA; CDR2 reads FQGNSA. In nucleotides, the CDR3 is TGTACCAGCAGCCGGGTGGGCACTGAAGCTTTCTTT. This translates into CTSSRVGTEAFF.

This rearrangement joins TRBV6-6 to TRBJ1-5; no firm D call. Trimming took 5 bases from V and 6 from J, leaving 20 bases between them. CDR3 length equals 16 residues. Germline values: CDR1 MNHNY, CDR2 SVGAGI (reference sequence). In nucleotides, the CDR3 is TGTGCCAGCAGTCCCGGCAGTCGGGCAACATTTCAGCCCCAGCATTTT. Translation gives CASSPGSRATFQPQHF.

This clonotype was seen a few times. The chain links TRBV29-1 to TRBJ2-1; tentatively, D is TRBD2 (6 bases). V dropped 5 bases and J dropped 4 bases, with 15 bases sitting between them. The CDR3 covers 14 residues. Looked up from germline, CDR1 is SQVTM and CDR2 is ANQGSEA. CDR3 bases: TGCAGCGTTACCCCGGGGGAGCTTTACAATGAGCAGTTCTTC. Translated, it gives CSVTPGELYNEQFF.

The genes are TRBV6-6 and TRBJ2-3; 10 bases agree with TRBD2. The CDR3 runs to 15 residues. Germline V gene sequence: CDR1 MNHNY, CDR2 SVGAGI (reference sequence). V shed 10 bases and J 6 bases; nucleotides not matched to a gene: 13. The CDR3 is CATLKRLAGADTQYF. The DNA of the CDR3 is TGTGCCACTTTGAAGAGGCTAGCGGGGGCCGATACGCAGTATTTT.

The rearrangement links TRBV20-1 to TRBJ1-4; 7 nucleotides match TRBD1. The CDR3 extends over 15 amino acids. The J segment lost 0 bases and the V segment lost 5 bases, leaving 6 bases of the junction unmatched. CDR1 DFQATT and CDR2 SNEGSKA come from the germline V gene (reference sequence). In nucleotides, the CDR3 is TGCAGTGCTCTCGACAGGGAAGCAACTAATGAAAAACTGTTTTTT. It is translated as CSALDREATNEKLFF.